This entry concerns a single TCR beta chain. The germline V and J ends were trimmed by 2 bases and 1 base, with 11 bases remaining between them. Germline CDR1 reads MNHEY; CDR2 reads SVGAGI. The CDR3 covers 15 residues. The entry originates in a study of preoperative IRX-2 immunotherapy in early breast cancer. This table comes from immunoSEQ multiplex PCR, and its TCRdb copy is limited to in-frame clones, with some not included. The table records about 24,000 clones, 80% to 90% of them present only once. The sample's treatment: preoperative locoregional IRX-2 cytokine immunotherapy. Samples came from a phase Ib trial of preoperative locoregional IRX-2 cytokine immunotherapy.

This sequence was found in a human donor with breast cancer. The chain has TRBV6-5 and TRBJ1-1, with D perhaps matching TRBD1 (6 bases). This specimen consisted of tumor tissue, obtained after IRX-2 immunotherapy. CDR3 protein: CASSYLDRPNTEAFF. CDR3 nucleotides: TGTGCCAGCAGTTACCTAGACAGGCCGAACACTGAAGCTTTCTTT.